This entry describes one TCR beta chain. Antigen: not known. The length of the CDR3 is 14 residues. Germline V gene data show CDR1 as LNHDA and CDR2 as SQIVND (reference sequence). V dropped 5 bases and J dropped 8; count of bases not matched to a gene: 9. The data were obtained in a study of cytomegalovirus exposure and HLA in healthy donors. Across the study: For the approximately 400 genotyped donors, roughly 81% fell within the Caucasian-associated ancestry cluster. Findings of the study overall: Sequencing depth roughly uniform across donors was assumed in presence/absence analyses. Overall, 164 TCR beta chains were annotated as cytomegalovirus-associated.

Both 60 Vbeta primers and 13 Jbeta primers went into the PCR. This table comes from immunoSEQ multiplex PCR, and its TCRdb copy is limited to in-frame clones, with some not included. The table shows approximately 100,000 clones, with 65% to 80% occurring only once. Sequenced: PBMCs. The clonotype was recovered from a female donor in good health and CMV-seronegative. The rearrangement joins TRBV19 to TRBJ2-3, with 8 bases identical to TRBD2. This CDR3 reads CASSGTRGGLTQYF. In DNA, the CDR3 is TGTGCCAGTAGTGGCACCCGGGGGGGCCTTACGCAGTATTTT.